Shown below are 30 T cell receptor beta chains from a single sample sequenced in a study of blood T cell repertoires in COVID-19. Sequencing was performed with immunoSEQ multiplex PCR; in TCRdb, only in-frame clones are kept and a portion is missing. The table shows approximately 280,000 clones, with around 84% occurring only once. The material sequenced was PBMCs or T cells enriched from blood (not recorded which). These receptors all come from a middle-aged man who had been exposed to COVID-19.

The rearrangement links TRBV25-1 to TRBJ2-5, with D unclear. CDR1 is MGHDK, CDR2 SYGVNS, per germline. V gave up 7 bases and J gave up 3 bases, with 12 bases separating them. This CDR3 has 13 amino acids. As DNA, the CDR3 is TGTGCCAGCAACCTGGAGTGGGAAGAGACCCAGTACTTC. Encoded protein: CASNLEWEETQYF. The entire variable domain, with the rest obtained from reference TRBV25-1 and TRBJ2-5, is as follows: EADIYQTPRYLVIGTGKKITLECSQTMGHDKMYWYQQDPGMELHLIHYSYGVNSTEKGDLSSESTVSRIRTEHFPLTLESARPSHTSQYLCASNLEWEETQYFGPGTRLLVL.

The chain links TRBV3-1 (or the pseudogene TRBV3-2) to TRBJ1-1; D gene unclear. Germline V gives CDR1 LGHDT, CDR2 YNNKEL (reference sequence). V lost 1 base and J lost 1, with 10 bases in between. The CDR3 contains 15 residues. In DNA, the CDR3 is TGTGCCAGCAGCCAAGTGAGGGTGAAGAACACTGAAGCTTTCTTT. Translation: CASSQVRVKNTEAFF.

In nucleotides, the CDR3 is TGCAGTGCTAGTTCGCAGGGCCATGGCTACACCTTC. This encodes CSASSQGHGYTF. The V gene is TRBV20-1, the J gene TRBJ1-2, with D perhaps matching TRBD1 (5 bases). The CDR3 consists of 12 residues. Germline V CDR1 and CDR2: DFQATT, SNEGSKA (reference sequence). The V end lost 3 bases, the J end lost 6 bases, and 11 bases lay between the germline ends.

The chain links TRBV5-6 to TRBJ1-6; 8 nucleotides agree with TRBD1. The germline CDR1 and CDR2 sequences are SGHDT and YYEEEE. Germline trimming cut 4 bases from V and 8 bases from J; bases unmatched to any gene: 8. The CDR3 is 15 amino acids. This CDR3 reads CASSPTGAPHSPLHF. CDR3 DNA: TGTGCCAGCAGCCCGACAGGGGCCCCGCATTCACCCCTCCACTTT.

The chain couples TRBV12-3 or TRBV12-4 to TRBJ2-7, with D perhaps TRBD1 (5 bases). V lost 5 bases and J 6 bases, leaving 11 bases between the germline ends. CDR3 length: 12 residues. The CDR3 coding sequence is TGTGCCAGCAGTCAGGGCCATGGCGAGCAGTACTTC. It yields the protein CASSQGHGEQYF.

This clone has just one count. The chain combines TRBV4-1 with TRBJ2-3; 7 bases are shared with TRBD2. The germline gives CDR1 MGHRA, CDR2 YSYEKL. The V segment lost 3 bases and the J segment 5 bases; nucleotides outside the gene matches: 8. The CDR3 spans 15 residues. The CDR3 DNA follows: TGCGCCAGCAGCCACCGTGCGGGAGATGAAGATACGCAGTATTTT. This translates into CASSHRAGDEDTQYF.

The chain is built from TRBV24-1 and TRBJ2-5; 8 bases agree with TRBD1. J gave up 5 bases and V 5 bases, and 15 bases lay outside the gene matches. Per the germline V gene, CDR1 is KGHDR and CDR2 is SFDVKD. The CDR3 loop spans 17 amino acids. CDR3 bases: TGTGCCACCAGTGCCCTACTCCGAGGACAGGGTTTGGAGACCCAGTACTTC. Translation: CATSALLRGQGLETQYF.

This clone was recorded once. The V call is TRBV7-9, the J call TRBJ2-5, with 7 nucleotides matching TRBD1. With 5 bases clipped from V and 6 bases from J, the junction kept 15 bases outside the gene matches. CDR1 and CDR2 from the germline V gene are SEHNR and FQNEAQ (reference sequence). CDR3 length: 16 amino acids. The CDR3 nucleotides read TGTGCCAGCAGCGACTTACGGGACAGAGGTTCCCAGACCCAGTACTTC. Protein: CASSDLRDRGSQTQYF. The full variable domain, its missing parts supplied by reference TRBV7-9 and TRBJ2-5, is DTGVSQNPRHKITKRGQNVTFRCDPISEHNRLYWYRQTLGQGPEFLTYFQNEAQLEKSRLLSDRFSAERPKGSFSTLEIQRTEQGDSAMYLCASSDLRDRGSQTQYFGPGTRLLVL.

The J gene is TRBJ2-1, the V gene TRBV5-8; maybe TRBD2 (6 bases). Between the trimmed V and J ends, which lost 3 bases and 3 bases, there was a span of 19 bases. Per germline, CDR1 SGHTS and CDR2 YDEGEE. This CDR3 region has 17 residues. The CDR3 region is CASSSLVTRGGYNEQFF. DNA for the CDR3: TGTGCCAGCAGCTCCCTGGTGACGAGGGGAGGCTACAATGAGCAGTTCTTC.

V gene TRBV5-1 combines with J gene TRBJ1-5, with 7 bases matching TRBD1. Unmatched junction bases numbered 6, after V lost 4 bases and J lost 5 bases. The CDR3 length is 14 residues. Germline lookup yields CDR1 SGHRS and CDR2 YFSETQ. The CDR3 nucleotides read TGCGCCAGCAGCCAGGGACAGCCCGATCAGCCCCAGCATTTT. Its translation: CASSQGQPDQPQHF.

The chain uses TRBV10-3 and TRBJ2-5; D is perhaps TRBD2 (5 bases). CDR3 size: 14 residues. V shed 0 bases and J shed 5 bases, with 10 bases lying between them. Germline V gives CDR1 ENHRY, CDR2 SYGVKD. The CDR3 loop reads CAISESDRGETQYF. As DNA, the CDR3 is TGTGCCATCAGTGAGTCGGATAGAGGGGAGACCCAGTACTTC.

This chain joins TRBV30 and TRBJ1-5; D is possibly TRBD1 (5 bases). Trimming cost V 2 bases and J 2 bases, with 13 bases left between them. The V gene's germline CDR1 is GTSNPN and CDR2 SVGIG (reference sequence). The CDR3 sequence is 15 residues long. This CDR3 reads CAWSIGQGRNQPQHF. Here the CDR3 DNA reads TGTGCCTGGAGTATCGGGCAGGGTCGCAATCAGCCCCAGCATTTT.

DNA of the CDR3: TGTGCCAGCAGATTGGGAGAAAAGGTCAGCTCCTACGAGCAGTACTTC. It translates to CASRLGEKVSSYEQYF. The chain recombines TRBV2 with TRBJ2-7; possibly TRBD2 for D (5 bases). Germline CDR1 and CDR2: SNHLY and FYNNEI. V was clipped by 6 bases and J by 0 bases, with 18 bases between them. CDR3 size: 16 residues.

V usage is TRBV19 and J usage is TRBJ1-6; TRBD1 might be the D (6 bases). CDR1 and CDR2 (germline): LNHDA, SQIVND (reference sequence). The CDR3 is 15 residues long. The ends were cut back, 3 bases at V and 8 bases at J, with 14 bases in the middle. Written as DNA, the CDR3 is TGTGCCAGTAGTATCGGTTCAGGGGCCCATTCACCCCTCCACTTT. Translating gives CASSIGSGAHSPLHF.

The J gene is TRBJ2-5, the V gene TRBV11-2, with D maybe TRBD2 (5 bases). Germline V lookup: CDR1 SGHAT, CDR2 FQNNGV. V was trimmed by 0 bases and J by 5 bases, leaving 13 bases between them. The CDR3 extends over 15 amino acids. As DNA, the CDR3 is TGTGCCAGCAGCTTAGAGGGCGGTTCGGGGGAGACCCAGTACTTC. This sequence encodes CASSLEGGSGETQYF.

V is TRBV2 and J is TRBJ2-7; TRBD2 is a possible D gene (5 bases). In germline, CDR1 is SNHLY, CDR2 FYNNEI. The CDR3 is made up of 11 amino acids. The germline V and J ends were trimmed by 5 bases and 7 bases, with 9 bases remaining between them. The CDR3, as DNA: TGTGCCAGCAGTTTTAGGGAGGAGCAGTACTTC. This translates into CASSFREEQYF. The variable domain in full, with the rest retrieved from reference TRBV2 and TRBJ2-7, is EPEVTQTPSHQVTQMGQEVILRCVPISNHLYFYWYRQILGQKVEFLVSFYNNEISEKSEIFDDQFSVERPDGSNFTLKIRSTKLEDSAMYFCASSFREEQYFGPGTRLTVT.

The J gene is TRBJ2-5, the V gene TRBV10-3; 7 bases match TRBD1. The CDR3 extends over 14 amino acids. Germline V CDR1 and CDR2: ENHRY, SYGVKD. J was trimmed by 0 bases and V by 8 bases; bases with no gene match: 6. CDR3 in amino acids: CAIRDSKHQETQYF. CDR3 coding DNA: TGTGCCATCCGGGACAGCAAGCACCAAGAGACCCAGTACTTC.

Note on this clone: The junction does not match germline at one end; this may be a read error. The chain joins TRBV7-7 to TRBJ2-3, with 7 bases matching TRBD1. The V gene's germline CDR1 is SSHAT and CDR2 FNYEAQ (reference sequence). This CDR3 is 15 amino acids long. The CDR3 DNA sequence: TGTGCTAGCAGCACGTCGACAGGGAACACAGATACGCAGTATTTT. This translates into CASSTSTGNTDTQYF.

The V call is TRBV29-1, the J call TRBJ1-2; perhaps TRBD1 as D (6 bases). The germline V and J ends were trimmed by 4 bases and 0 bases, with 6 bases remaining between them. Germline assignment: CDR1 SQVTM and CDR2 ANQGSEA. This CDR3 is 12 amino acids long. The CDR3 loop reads CSVGDTNYGYTF. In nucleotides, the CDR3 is TGCAGCGTTGGGGACACTAACTATGGCTACACCTTC.

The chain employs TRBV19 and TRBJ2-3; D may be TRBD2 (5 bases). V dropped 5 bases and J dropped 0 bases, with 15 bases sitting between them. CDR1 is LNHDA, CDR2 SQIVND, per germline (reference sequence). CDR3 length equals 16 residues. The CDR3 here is CASSLKSGASTDTQYF. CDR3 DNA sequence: TGTGCCAGTAGTCTCAAAAGCGGCGCTAGCACAGATACGCAGTATTTT.

The DNA of the CDR3 is TGCGCCAGCAGCCAAGGGGACAACCAGCCCCAGCATTTT. Translating gives CASSQGDNQPQHF. V and J are TRBV4-1 and TRBJ1-5; possibly TRBD1 for D (6 bases). Trimming removed 1 base at V and 7 bases at J, with 8 bases between. This CDR3 comprises 13 residues. Looked up from germline, CDR1 is MGHRA and CDR2 is YSYEKL.

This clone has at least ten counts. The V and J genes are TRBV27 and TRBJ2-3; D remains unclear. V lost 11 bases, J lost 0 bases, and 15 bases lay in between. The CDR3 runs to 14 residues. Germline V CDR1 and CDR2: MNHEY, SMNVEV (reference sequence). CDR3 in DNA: TGTGCCGTGGCCGGTGGGCCTAGCACAGATACGCAGTATTTT. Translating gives CAVAGGPSTDTQYF.

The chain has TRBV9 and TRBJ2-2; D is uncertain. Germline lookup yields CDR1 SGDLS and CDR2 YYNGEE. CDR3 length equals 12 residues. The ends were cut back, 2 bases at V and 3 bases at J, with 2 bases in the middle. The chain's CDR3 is CASSVYTGELFF. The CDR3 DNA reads TGTGCCAGCAGCGTCTACACCGGGGAGCTGTTTTTT.

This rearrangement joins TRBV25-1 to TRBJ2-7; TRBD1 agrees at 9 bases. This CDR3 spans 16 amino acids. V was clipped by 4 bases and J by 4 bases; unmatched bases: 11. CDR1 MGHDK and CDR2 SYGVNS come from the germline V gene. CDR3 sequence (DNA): TGTGCCAGCAGTGGCGCGCCGGGACAGGGATTGTACGAGCAGTACTTC. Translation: CASSGAPGQGLYEQYF.

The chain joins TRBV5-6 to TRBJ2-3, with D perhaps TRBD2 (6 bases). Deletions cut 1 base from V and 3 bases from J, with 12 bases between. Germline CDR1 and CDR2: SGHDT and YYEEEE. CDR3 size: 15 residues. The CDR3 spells CASSLRLGTTDTQYF. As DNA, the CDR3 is TGTGCCAGCAGCTTGAGACTAGGTACGACAGATACGCAGTATTTT.

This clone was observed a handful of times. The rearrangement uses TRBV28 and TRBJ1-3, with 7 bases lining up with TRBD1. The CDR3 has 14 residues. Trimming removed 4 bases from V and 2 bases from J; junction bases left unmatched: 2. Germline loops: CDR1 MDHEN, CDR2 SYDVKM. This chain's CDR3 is CASSSGGAGNTIYF. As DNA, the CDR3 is TGTGCCAGCAGTTCAGGGGGTGCTGGAAACACCATATATTTT.

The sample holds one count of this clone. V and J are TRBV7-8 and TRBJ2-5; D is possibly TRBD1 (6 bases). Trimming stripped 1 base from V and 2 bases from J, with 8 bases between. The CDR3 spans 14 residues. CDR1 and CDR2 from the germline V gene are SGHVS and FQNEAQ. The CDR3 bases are TGTGCCAGCAGCTTAGAAGGGGGTCAAGAGACCCAGTACTTC. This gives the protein CASSLEGGQETQYF.

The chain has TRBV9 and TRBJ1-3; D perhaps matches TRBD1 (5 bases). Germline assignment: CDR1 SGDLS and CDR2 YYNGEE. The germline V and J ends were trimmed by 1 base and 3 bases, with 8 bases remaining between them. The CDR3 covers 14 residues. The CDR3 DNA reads TGTGCCAGCAGCGTAACCGGGGGTGGAAACACCATATATTTT. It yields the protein CASSVTGGGNTIYF.

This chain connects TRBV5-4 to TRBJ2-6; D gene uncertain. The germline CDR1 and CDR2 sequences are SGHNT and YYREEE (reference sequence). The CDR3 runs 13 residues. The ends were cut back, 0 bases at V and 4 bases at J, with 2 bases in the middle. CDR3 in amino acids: CASSLVGANVLTF. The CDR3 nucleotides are TGTGCCAGCAGCTTGGTAGGGGCCAACGTCCTGACTTTC.

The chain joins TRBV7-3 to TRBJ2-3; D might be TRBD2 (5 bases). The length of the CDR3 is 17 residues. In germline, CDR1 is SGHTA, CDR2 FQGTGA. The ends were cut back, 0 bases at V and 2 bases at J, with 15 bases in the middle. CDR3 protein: CASSLTPGVPDTDTQYF. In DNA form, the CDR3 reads TGTGCCAGCAGCTTAACTCCCGGGGTCCCCGACACAGATACGCAGTATTTT.